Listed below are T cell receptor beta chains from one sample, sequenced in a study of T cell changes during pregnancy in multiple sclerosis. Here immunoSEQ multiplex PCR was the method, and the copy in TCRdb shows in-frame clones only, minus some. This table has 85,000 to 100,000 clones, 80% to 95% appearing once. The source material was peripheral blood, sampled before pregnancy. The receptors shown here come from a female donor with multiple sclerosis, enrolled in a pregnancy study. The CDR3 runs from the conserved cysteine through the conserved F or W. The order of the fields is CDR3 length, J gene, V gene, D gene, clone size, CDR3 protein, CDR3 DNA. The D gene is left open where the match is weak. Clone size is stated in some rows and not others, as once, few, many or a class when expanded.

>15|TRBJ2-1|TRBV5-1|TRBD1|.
CASSLVQGPYNEQFF
TGCGCCAGCAGCTTGGTACAGGGGCCCTACAATGAGCAGTTCTTC
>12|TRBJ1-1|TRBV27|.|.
CASNSGGTEAFF
TGTGCCAGCAACTCCGGGGGAACTGAAGCTTTCTTT
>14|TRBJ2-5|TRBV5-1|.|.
CASSLAGNEETQYF
TGCGCCAGCAGCTTGGCGGGTAACGAAGAGACCCAGTACTTC
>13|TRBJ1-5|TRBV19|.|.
CASSISSNQPQHF
TGTGCCAGTAGTATCAGTAGCAATCAGCCCCAGCATTTT
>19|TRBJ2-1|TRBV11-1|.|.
CASSSLDFPLAPYYNEQFF
TGTGCCAGCAGCTCATTGGACTTCCCTCTCGCCCCCTACTACAATGAGCAGTTCTTC
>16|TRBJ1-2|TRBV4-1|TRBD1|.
CASSQGDRVAVYGYTF
TGCGCCAGCAGCCAAGGGGACAGGGTCGCGGTCTATGGCTACACCTTC
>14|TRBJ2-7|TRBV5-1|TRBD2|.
CASSLGGDLYEQYF
TGCGCCAGCAGTTTGGGGGGGGATCTCTACGAGCAGTACTTC
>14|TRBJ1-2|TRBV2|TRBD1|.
CASSSGTGGNGYTF
TGTGCCAGCAGTTCCGGGACAGGGGGAAATGGCTACACCTTC
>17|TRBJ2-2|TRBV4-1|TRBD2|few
CASSQGETSGRIGELFF
TGCGCCAGCAGCCAAGGGGAGACTAGCGGGAGGATAGGGGAGCTGTTTTTT
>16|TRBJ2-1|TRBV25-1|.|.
CASSELGRGPYNEQFF
TGTGCCAGCAGTGAATTAGGCAGGGGTCCCTACAATGAGCAGTTCTTC
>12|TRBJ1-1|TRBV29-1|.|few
CSASGGYTEAFF
TGCAGCGCCTCGGGGGGGTACACTGAAGCTTTCTTT
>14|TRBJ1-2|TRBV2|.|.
CASSEEQNPYGYTF
TGTGCCAGCAGTGAAGAGCAAAACCCCTATGGCTACACCTTC
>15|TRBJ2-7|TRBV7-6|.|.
CASSPTGQSSYEQYF
TGTGCCAGCAGCCCTACTGGGCAGAGCTCCTACGAGCAGTACTTC
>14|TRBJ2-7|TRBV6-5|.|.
CASSSPQGTYEQYF
TGTGCCAGCAGTTCCCCCCAGGGAACCTACGAGCAGTACTTC
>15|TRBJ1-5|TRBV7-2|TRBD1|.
CASSYDRADNQPQHF
TGTGCCAGCAGCTACGACAGGGCCGACAATCAGCCCCAGCATTTT
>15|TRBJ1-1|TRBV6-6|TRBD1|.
CASSYLTGVNTEAFF
TGTGCCAGCAGTTACCTGACAGGGGTGAACACTGAAGCTTTCTTT
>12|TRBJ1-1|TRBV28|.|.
CASTAGAAEAFF
TGTGCCAGCACCGCGGGGGCGGCTGAAGCTTTCTTT
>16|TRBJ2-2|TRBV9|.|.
CASSPGLNPLTGELFF
TGTGCCAGCAGCCCGGGACTCAACCCTCTAACCGGGGAGCTGTTTTTT